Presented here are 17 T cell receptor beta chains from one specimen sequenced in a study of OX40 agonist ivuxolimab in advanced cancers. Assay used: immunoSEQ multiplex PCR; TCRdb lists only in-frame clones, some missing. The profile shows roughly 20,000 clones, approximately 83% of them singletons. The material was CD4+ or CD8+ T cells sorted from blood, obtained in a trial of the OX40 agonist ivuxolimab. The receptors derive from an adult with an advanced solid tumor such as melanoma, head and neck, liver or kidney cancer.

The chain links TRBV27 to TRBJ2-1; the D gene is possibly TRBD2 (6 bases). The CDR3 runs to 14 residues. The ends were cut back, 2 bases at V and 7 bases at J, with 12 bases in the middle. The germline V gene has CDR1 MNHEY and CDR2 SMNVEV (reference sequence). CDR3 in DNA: TGTGCCAGCAGTTTAGCGGGAACCACGAATGAGCAGTTCTTC. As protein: CASSLAGTTNEQFF.

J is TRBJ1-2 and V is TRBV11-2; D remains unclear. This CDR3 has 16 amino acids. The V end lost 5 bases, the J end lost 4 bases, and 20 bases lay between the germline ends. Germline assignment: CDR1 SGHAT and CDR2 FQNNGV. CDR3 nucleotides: TGTGCCAGCAGCGTCCCGACGGACCTCATCTTCTATGGCTACACCTTC. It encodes CASSVPTDLIFYGYTF.

CDR3 amino acids: CASTDTGTVNTGELFF. CDR3 DNA sequence: TGTGCCAGCACCGACACCGGGACAGTAAACACCGGGGAGCTGTTTTTT. This chain joins TRBV19 and TRBJ2-2; TRBD1 agrees at 7 bases. With V trimmed by 9 bases and J by 2 bases, 12 bases remained unmatched. The CDR3 contains 16 residues. Germline V gene data show CDR1 as LNHDA and CDR2 as SQIVND (reference sequence).

The DNA for the CDR3 is TGTGCCAGCAGCTTTCTAGCAGGTGGGTCGGAGACCCAGTACTTC. It encodes CASSFLAGGSETQYF. The chain couples TRBV11-2 to TRBJ2-5, with D possibly being TRBD2 (5 bases). This CDR3 has 15 residues. With 3 bases removed from V and 5 bases from J, the gap between germline ends came to 16 bases. Germline V CDR1 and CDR2: SGHAT, FQNNGV.

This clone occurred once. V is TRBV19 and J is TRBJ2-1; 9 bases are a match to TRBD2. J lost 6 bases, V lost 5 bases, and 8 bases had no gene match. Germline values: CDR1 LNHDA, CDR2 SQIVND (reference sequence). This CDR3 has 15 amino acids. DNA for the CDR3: TGTGCCAGTAGTTTACGCGCGGGAGGGCCCAATGAGCAGTTCTTC. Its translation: CASSLRAGGPNEQFF.

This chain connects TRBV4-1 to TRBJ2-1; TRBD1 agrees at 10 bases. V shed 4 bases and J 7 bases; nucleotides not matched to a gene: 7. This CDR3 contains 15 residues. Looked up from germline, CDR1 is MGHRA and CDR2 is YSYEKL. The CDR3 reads CASSLAGTGANEQFF. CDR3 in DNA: TGCGCCAGCAGCCTTGCCGGGACAGGGGCAAATGAGCAGTTCTTC.

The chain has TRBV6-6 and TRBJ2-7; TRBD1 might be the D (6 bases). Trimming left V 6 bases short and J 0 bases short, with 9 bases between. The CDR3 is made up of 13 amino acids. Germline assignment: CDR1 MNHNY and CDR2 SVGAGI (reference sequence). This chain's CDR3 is CASSWTDSYEQYF. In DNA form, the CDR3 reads TGTGCCAGCAGCTGGACAGACTCCTACGAGCAGTACTTC.

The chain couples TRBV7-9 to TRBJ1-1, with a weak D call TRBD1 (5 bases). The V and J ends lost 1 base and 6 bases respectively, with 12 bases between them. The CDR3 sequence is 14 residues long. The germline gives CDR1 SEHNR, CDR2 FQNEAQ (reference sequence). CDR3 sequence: CASSLGTLGAEAFF. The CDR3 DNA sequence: TGTGCCAGCAGCTTAGGGACATTGGGCGCTGAAGCTTTCTTT.

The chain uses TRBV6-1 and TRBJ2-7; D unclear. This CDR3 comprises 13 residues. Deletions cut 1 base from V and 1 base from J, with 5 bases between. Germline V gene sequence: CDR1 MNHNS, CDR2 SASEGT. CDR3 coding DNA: TGTGCCAGCAGTGAAGGGCCATCCTACGAGCAGTACTTC. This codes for CASSEGPSYEQYF.

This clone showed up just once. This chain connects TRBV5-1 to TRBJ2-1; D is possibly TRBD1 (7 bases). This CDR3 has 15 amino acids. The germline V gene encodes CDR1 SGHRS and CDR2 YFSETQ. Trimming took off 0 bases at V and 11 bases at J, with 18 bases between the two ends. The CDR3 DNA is TGCGCCAGCAGCTTGGGCGCAGGGGGGTCTTCTAAGCAGTTCTTC. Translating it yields CASSLGAGGSSKQFF. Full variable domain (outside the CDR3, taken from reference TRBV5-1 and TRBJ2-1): KAGVTQTPRYLIKTRGQQVTLSCSPISGHRSVSWYQQTPGQGLQFLFEYFSETQRNKGNFPGRFSGRQFSNSRSEMNVSTLELGDSALYLCASSLGAGGSSKQFFGPGTRLTVL.

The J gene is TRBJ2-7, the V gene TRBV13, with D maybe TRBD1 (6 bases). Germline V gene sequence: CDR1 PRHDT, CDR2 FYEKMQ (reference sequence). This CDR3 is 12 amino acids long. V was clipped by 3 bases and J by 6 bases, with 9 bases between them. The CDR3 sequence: CASSFQGSEQYF. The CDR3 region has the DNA TGTGCCAGCAGCTTCCAGGGGTCCGAGCAGTACTTC.

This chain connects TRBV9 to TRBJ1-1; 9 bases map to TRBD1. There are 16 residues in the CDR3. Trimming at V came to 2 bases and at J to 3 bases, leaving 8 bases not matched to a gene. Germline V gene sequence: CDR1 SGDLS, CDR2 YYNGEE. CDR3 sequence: CASSVGTGFGDTEAFF. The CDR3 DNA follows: TGTGCCAGCAGCGTGGGGACAGGGTTCGGAGACACTGAAGCTTTCTTT.

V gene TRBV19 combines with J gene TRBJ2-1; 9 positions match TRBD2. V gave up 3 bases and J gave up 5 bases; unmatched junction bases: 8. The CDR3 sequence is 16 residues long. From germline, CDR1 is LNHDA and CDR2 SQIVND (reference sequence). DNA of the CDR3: TGTGCCAGTAGTATCCCAAGCGGGGGGCCCCACAATGAGCAGTTCTTC. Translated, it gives CASSIPSGGPHNEQFF.

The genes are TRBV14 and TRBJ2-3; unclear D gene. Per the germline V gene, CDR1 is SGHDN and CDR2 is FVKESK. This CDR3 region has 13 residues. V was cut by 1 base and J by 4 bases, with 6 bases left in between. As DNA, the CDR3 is TGTGCCAGCAGCCAAGGGGCCCCAGATACGCAGTATTTT. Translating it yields CASSQGAPDTQYF. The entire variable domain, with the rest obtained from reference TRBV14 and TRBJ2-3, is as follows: EAGVTQFPSHSVIEKGQTVTLRCDPISGHDNLYWYRRVMGKEIKFLLHFVKESKQDESGMPNNRFLAERTGGTYSTLKVQPAELEDSGVYFCASSQGAPDTQYFGPGTRLTVL.

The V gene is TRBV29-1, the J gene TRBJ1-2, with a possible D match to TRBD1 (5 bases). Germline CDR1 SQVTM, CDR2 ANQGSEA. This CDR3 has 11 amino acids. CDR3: CRVWEGYGYTF. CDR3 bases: TGCAGAGTCTGGGAGGGGTATGGCTACACCTTC.

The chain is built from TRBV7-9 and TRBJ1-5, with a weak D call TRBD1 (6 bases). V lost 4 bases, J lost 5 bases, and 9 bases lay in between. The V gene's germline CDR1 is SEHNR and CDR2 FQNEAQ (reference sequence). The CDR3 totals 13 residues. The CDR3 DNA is TGTGCCAGCAGCTCTGAGGGGGATCAGCCCCAGCATTTT. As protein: CASSSEGDQPQHF.

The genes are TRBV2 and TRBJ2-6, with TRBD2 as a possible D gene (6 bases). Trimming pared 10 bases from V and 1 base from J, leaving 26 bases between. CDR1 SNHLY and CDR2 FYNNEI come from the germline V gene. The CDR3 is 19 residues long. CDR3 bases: TGTGCCACCCTCCGCCGGGGAGGCCGGGGGTCTTCTGGGGCCAACGTCCTGACTTTC. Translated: CATLRRGGRGSSGANVLTF.